These 4 T cell receptor beta chains were all obtained from the same sample, sequenced in a study of technical replicates of blood from a handful of donors. Produced via immunoSEQ multiplex PCR; TCRdb's table is partial and in-frame only. The sample yields just over 80,000 clones, roughly 94% seen once. Material: T cells isolated from PBMCs. These receptors originate from a human donor in good health.

CDR3 bases: TGTGCCAGCAGCTTCCACTCCCGGGACACCACTCGGGAGCAGTACTTC. Translation gives CASSFHSRDTTREQYF. This sequence joins TRBV7-9 and TRBJ2-7, with a tentative D call TRBD1 (6 bases). From germline, CDR1 is SEHNR and CDR2 FQNEAQ (reference sequence). The V end was cut by 3 bases, the J end by 7 bases, with 22 bases between. The CDR3 consists of 16 residues.

This clone has only a few counts. V usage is TRBV5-1 and J usage is TRBJ1-1; a possible D gene is TRBD1 (5 bases). From germline, CDR1 is SGHRS and CDR2 YFSETQ. This CDR3 region has 13 residues. Trimming pared 1 base from V and 4 bases from J, leaving 8 bases between. The CDR3 loop is CASSLRGGTEAFF. The DNA of the CDR3 is TGCGCCAGCAGCTTGCGGGGGGGCACTGAAGCTTTCTTT.

The chain employs TRBV20-1 and TRBJ1-1, with D uncertain. Deletions cut 1 base from V and 6 bases from J, with 6 bases between. This CDR3 is 11 amino acids long. Germline V gene data show CDR1 as DFQATT and CDR2 as SNEGSKA (reference sequence). CDR3 sequence: CSARVISEAFF. CDR3 DNA: TGCAGTGCTAGAGTTATCTCTGAAGCTTTCTTT.

The chain combines TRBV7-9 with TRBJ2-2, with 11 nucleotides matching TRBD2. The CDR3 sequence is 15 residues long. Per germline, CDR1 SEHNR and CDR2 FQNEAQ (reference sequence). Trimming took 3 bases from V and 7 from J; bases not matched to a gene: 4. The CDR3 protein is CASSFGTSGFGELFF. In nucleotides, the CDR3 is TGTGCCAGCAGCTTCGGGACTAGCGGCTTCGGGGAGCTGTTTTTT. The full variable domain, its missing parts supplied by reference TRBV7-9 and TRBJ2-2, is DTGVSQNPRHKITKRGQNVTFRCDPISEHNRLYWYRQTLGQGPEFLTYFQNEAQLEKSRLLSDRFSAERPKGSFSTLEIQRTEQGDSAMYLCASSFGTSGFGELFFGEGSRLTVL.